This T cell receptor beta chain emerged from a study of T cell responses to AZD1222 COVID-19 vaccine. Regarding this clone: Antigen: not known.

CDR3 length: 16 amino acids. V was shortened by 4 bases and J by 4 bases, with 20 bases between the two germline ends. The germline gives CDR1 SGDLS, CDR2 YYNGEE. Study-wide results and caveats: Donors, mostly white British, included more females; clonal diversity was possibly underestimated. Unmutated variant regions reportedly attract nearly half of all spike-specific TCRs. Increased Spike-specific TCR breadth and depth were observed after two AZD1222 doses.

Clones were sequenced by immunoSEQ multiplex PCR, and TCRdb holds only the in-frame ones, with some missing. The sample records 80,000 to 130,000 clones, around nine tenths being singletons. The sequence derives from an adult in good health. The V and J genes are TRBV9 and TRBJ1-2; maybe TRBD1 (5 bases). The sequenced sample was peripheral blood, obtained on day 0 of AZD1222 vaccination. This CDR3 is CASSSPPGRRFYGYTF. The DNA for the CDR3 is TGTGCCAGCAGCAGCCCACCGGGACGGAGGTTCTATGGCTACACCTTC.